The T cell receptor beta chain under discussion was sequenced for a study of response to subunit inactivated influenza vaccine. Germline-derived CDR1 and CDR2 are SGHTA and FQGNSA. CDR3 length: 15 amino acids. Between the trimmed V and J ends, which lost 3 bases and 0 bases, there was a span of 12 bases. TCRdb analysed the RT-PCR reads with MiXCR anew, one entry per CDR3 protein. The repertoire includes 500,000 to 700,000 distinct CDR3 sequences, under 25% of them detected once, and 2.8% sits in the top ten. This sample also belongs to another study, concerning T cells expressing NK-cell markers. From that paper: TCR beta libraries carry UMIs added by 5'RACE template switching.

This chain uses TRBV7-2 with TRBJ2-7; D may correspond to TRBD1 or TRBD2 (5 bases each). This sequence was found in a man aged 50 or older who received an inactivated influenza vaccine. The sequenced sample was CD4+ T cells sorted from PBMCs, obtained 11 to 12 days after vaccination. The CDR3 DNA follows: TGTGCCAGCAGCTTGGACCGGGACCCCTCCTACGAGCAGTACTTC. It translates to CASSLDRDPSYEQYF.